This is a list of T cell receptor beta chains from one sample in a study of CD8+ T cells in alopecia areata. Clones were read by immunoSEQ multiplex PCR, and TCRdb kept only the in-frame ones, dropping some. The sample includes hundreds of thousands of clones, roughly 50% of them seen just once. This material consisted of CD4+ T cells sorted from blood, taken at week 24, from a patient treated with tofacitinib. The receptor source for this set is a human donor with alopecia areata. CDR3s include the opening cysteine and the closing phenylalanine or tryptophan. A D gene is named only where the DNA matches it firmly. Some rows mark clone size as missing; the rest say once, few, many or name a class of expanded clone.

CDR3: CATSRVFRERGDGYTF
DNA: TGTGCCACCAGCAGAGTGTTCAGGGAGAGAGGAGATGGCTACACCTTC
V: TRBV15
D: NA
J: TRBJ1-2
size: NA

CDR3: CASSLPGQGALSTEQYF
DNA: TGTGCCAGCAGCTTACCGGGACAGGGGGCCTTGTCTACCGAGCAGTACTTC
V: TRBV5-4
D: TRBD1
J: TRBJ2-7
size: NA

CDR3: CASSPSNTEAFF
DNA: TGTGCCAGCAGCCCTTCGAACACTGAAGCTTTCTTT
V: TRBV7-9
D: NA
J: TRBJ1-1
size: NA

CDR3: CAWSLPGTPYGYTF
DNA: TGTGCCTGGAGCCTACCCGGGACACCTTATGGCTACACCTTC
V: TRBV30
D: NA
J: TRBJ1-2
size: NA

CDR3: CSVDMGASIDTQYF
DNA: TGCAGCGTTGATATGGGGGCTTCGATAGATACGCAGTATTTT
V: TRBV29-1
D: NA
J: TRBJ2-3
size: NA

CDR3: CASSGTTTGELFF
DNA: TGTGCCAGCAGCGGGACGACCACCGGGGAGCTGTTTTTT
V: TRBV9
D: NA
J: TRBJ2-2
size: NA

CDR3: CASSPQGNYGYTF
DNA: TGTGCCAGCAGCCCGCAGGGAAACTATGGCTACACCTTC
V: TRBV7-9
D: NA
J: TRBJ1-2
size: NA

CDR3: CASSIRGNSNTEAFF
DNA: TGTGCCAGTAGTATAAGAGGGAATTCGAACACTGAAGCTTTCTTT
V: TRBV19
D: NA
J: TRBJ1-1
size: NA

CDR3: CASSPRGMNTEAFF
DNA: TGCGCCAGCAGCCCCCGGGGTATGAACACTGAAGCTTTCTTT
V: TRBV5-1
D: NA
J: TRBJ1-1
size: NA

CDR3: CASSYSFYATNEKLFF
DNA: TGTGCCAGCAGTTACTCTTTTTACGCAACTAATGAAAAACTGTTTTTT
V: TRBV6-5
D: NA
J: TRBJ1-4
size: NA

CDR3: CASSQALFGELFF
DNA: TGTGCCAGCAGCCAAGCACTGTTCGGGGAGCTGTTTTTT
V: TRBV4-2
D: NA
J: TRBJ2-2
size: NA

CDR3: CASSLARSGAGYTF
DNA: TGTGCCAGCAGCTTGGCCCGTTCTGGGGCCGGCTACACCTTC
V: TRBV5-4
D: NA
J: TRBJ1-2
size: NA

CDR3: CSVLRGFQETQYF
DNA: TGCAGCGTGCTCAGGGGTTTTCAAGAGACCCAGTACTTC
V: TRBV29-1
D: NA
J: TRBJ2-5
size: NA

CDR3: CASSLEVGLAGTAEQFF
DNA: TGTGCCAGCAGCTTAGAGGTAGGACTAGCGGGGACTGCTGAGCAGTTCTTC
V: TRBV11-2
D: TRBD2
J: TRBJ2-1
size: NA

CDR3: CASSLVGGVVVYGYTF
DNA: TGTGCCAGCAGCTTAGTCGGCGGGGTGGTGGTGTATGGCTACACCTTC
V: TRBV7-2
D: NA
J: TRBJ1-2
size: NA

CDR3: CSAAWAGSGELFF
DNA: TGCAGCGCCGCCTGGGCCGGGTCCGGGGAGCTGTTTTTT
V: TRBV29-1
D: NA
J: TRBJ2-2
size: NA

CDR3: CASSQGQTSGNTIYF
DNA: TGCGCCAGCAGCCAAGGCCAGACCTCTGGAAACACCATATATTTT
V: TRBV4-1
D: NA
J: TRBJ1-3
size: few

CDR3: CASSPTATNEKLFF
DNA: TGTGCCAGCAGCCCGACAGCAACTAATGAAAAACTGTTTTTT
V: TRBV7-9
D: NA
J: TRBJ1-4
size: few

CDR3: CASSAPPRPATNSPLHF
DNA: TGTGCCAGCAGCGCTCCACCCCGGCCAGCCACTAATTCACCCCTCCACTTT
V: TRBV9
D: NA
J: TRBJ1-6
size: NA

CDR3: CASSYATEAFF
DNA: TGTGCCAGCAGTTACGCCACTGAAGCTTTCTTT
V: TRBV6-6
D: NA
J: TRBJ1-1
size: NA

CDR3: CAISPDTSVDSGANVLTF
DNA: TGTGCCATCAGCCCGGACACCTCTGTAGACTCTGGGGCCAACGTCCTGACTTTC
V: TRBV10-3
D: NA
J: TRBJ2-6
size: NA

CDR3: CASSQEGSPRGSLHF
DNA: TGCGCCAGCAGCCAAGAAGGTTCGCCCCGGGGTTCCCTCCACTTT
V: TRBV4-1
D: NA
J: TRBJ1-6
size: NA

CDR3: CASSGSNQETQYF
DNA: TGTGCCAGTAGTGGCTCTAACCAAGAGACCCAGTACTTC
V: TRBV19
D: NA
J: TRBJ2-5
size: few

CDR3: CASSLDRGTEAFF
DNA: TGTGCCAGCAGCTTGGACAGAGGCACTGAAGCTTTCTTT
V: TRBV27
D: NA
J: TRBJ1-1
size: NA

CDR3: CASSPDSTSTDTQYF
DNA: TGCGCCAGCAGCCCGGACTCCACTAGCACAGATACGCAGTATTTT
V: TRBV5-1
D: NA
J: TRBJ2-3
size: NA

CDR3: CASSLVGGPAETQYF
DNA: TGTGCCAGCAGCTTAGTTGGTGGGCCTGCGGAGACCCAGTACTTC
V: TRBV7-6
D: NA
J: TRBJ2-5
size: few

CDR3: CASSTLTGRTEAFF
DNA: TGTGCCAGCTCAACCCTGACAGGGCGCACTGAAGCTTTCTTT
V: TRBV18
D: TRBD1
J: TRBJ1-1
size: NA

CDR3: CASSIDYRAGNTIYF
DNA: TGTGCCAGTAGTATTGACTATCGGGCTGGAAACACCATATATTTT
V: TRBV19
D: NA
J: TRBJ1-3
size: NA

CDR3: CASSLSFPGQGRGGYTF
DNA: TGTGCCAGCAGTTTATCGTTCCCGGGACAGGGGCGGGGTGGCTACACCTTC
V: TRBV27
D: TRBD1
J: TRBJ1-2
size: once

CDR3: CASGQAGKNIQYF
DNA: TGTGCCAGCGGACAGGCCGGCAAAAACATTCAGTACTTC
V: TRBV2
D: TRBD1
J: TRBJ2-4
size: NA

CDR3: CASSSGPGGGMETQYF
DNA: TGTGCCAGCAGCTCAGGCCCAGGGGGCGGAATGGAGACCCAGTACTTC
V: TRBV7-2
D: TRBD1
J: TRBJ2-5
size: NA

CDR3: CASSLAPGPAEKLFF
DNA: TGTGCCAGCAGCTTGGCCCCGGGCCCGGCTGAAAAACTGTTTTTT
V: TRBV5-6
D: NA
J: TRBJ1-4
size: once

CDR3: CASSALPGTGSYEQYF
DNA: TGTGCCAGCAGCGCCCTCCCCGGGACAGGGTCCTACGAGCAGTACTTC
V: TRBV9
D: TRBD1
J: TRBJ2-7
size: once

CDR3: CSVGSRTGGLFF
DNA: TGCAGCGTTGGGAGCCGGACAGGGGGTCTGTTCTTC
V: TRBV29-1
D: TRBD1
J: TRBJ2-1
size: NA

CDR3: CSVEANTDTQYF
DNA: TGCAGCGTTGAGGCCAACACAGATACGCAGTATTTT
V: TRBV29-1
D: NA
J: TRBJ2-3
size: few

CDR3: CASSSRGANTGELFF
DNA: TGTGCCAGCAGCTCCCGGGGCGCGAACACCGGGGAGCTGTTTTTT
V: TRBV11-1
D: NA
J: TRBJ2-2
size: few

CDR3: CAWGIGRDSPLHF
DNA: TGTGCCTGGGGCATAGGACGGGATTCACCCCTCCACTTT
V: TRBV30
D: NA
J: TRBJ1-6
size: NA

CDR3: CASRTLLGGSQPQHF
DNA: TGTGCCAGCAGAACCCTCTTAGGTGGTTCTCAGCCCCAGCATTTT
V: TRBV28
D: NA
J: TRBJ1-5
size: NA

CDR3: CASSPGQQETQYF
DNA: TGTGCCAGCTCACCAGGACAGCAAGAGACCCAGTACTTC
V: TRBV18
D: NA
J: TRBJ2-5
size: NA